This T cell receptor beta chain was recorded in a study of blood T cells in healthy people across ages. Study findings and constraints: Not knowing donor CMV status may have confounded expanded clonotype changes.

This clonotype was picked up a small number of times. Its antigen is currently unknown. With each sample, at least 5 micrograms of total RNA were extracted. Primers used in a second PCR of about 7 to 12 cycles were a sample-barcoded 5' primer and a J-beta primer mix. Tags on each cDNA molecule came from a template-switch adaptor with 12 random nucleotides. TCRdb fed the 5' RACE reads into MiXCR, producing one record per CDR3 protein. The sample carries 920,000 or so distinct CDR3 sequences, under 45% recorded once. Germline V gene lookup returns CDR1 SGHTA and CDR2 FQGNSA. CDR3 size: 15 residues. V lost 1 base to trimming and J lost 8 bases, with 12 bases between them.

This TCR was recovered from a woman aged 55-75 years in good health. The specimen sequenced was blood. This chain connects TRBV7-2 to TRBJ1-6; weak D call: TRBD1 (5 bases). The CDR3 loop is CASSLEGSLDSPLHF. The CDR3 nucleotides read TGTGCCAGCAGCTTAGAGGGGTCGCTCGATTCACCCCTCCACTTT.